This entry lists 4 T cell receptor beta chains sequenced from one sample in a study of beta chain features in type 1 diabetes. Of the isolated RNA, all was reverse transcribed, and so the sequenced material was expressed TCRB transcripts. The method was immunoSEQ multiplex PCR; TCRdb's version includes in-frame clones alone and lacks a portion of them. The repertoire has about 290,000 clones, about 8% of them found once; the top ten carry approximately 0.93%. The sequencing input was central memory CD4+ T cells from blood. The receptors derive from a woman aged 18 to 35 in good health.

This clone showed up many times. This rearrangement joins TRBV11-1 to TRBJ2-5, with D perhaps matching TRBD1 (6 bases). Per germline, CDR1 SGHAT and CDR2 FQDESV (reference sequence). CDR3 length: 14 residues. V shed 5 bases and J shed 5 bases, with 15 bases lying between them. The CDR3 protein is CASSPDRLGETQYF. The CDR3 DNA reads TGTGCCAGCAGCCCTGACAGGCTTGGGGAGACCCAGTACTTC.

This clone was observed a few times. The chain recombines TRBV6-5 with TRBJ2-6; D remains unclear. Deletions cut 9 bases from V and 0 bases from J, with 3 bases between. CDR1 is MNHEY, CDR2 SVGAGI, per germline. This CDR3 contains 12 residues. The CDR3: CASLSGANVLTF. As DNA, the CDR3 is TGTGCCAGTCTCTCTGGGGCCAACGTCCTGACTTTC.

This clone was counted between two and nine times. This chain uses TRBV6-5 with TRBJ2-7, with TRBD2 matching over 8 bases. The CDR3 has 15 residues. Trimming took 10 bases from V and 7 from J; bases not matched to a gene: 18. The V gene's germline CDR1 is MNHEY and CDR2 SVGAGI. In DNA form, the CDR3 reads TGTGCCACTCACTCGCCGGGGGTTAGCGGGGCAGAGCAGTACGTC. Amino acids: CATHSPGVSGAEQYV.

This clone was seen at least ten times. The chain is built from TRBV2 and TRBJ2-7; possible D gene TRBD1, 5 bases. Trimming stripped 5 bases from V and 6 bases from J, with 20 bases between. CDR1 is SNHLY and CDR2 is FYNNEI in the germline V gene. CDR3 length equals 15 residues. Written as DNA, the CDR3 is TGTGCCAGCAGTCCTCCCCCGGCCAGGGTGGGCGAGCAGTACGTC. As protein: CASSPPPARVGEQYV.